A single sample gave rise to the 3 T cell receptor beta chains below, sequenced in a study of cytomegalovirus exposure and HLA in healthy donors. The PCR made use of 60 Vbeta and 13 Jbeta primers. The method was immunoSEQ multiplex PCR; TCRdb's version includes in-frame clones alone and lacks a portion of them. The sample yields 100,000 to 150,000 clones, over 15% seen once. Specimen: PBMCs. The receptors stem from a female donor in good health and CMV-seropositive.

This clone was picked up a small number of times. The CDR3 protein is CASSLSGQGYYEQYF. DNA of the CDR3: TGTGCCAGCAGTTTATCGGGACAGGGGTACTACGAGCAGTACTTC. This chain uses TRBV27 with TRBJ2-7; 10 bases are shared with TRBD1. Per germline, CDR1 MNHEY and CDR2 SMNVEV (reference sequence). V lost 0 bases, J lost 3 bases, and 2 bases stayed unmatched. The length of the CDR3 is 15 residues.

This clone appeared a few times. CDR3 in DNA: TGCGCCAGCAGCTACGGACAGGAATCTTCACCCCTCCACTTT. As protein: CASSYGQESSPLHF. The J gene is TRBJ1-6, the V gene TRBV5-1; TRBD1 agrees at 7 bases. Losses at the gene ends were 3 bases for V and 9 bases for J; bases not matched to a gene: 6. CDR1 is SGHRS, CDR2 YFSETQ, per germline. CDR3 length equals 14 residues.

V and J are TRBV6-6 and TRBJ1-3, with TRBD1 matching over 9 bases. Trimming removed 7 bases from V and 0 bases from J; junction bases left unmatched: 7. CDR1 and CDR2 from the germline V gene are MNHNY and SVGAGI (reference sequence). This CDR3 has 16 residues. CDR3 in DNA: TGTGCCAGCACCAAACCGGGACAGGGCTCTGGAAACACCATATATTTT. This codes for CASTKPGQGSGNTIYF.